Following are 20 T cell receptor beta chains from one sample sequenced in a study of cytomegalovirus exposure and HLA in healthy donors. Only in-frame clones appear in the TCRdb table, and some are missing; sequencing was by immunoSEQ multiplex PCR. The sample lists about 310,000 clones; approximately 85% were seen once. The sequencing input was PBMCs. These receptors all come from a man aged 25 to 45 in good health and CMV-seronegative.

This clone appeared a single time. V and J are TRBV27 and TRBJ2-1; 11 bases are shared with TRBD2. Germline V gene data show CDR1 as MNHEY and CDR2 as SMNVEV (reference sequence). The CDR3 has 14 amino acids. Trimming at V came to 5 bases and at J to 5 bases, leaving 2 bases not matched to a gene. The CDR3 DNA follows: TGTGCCAGCAGTGGGGGACTAGCGGACAATGAGCAGTTCTTC. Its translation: CASSGGLADNEQFF.

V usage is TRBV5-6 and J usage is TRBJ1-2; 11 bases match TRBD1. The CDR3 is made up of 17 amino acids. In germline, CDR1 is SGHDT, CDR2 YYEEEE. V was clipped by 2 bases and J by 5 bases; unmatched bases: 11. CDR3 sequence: CASSLPGQGAVEYGYTF. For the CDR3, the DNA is TGTGCCAGCAGCTTACCCGGACAGGGGGCTGTGGAATATGGCTACACCTTC.

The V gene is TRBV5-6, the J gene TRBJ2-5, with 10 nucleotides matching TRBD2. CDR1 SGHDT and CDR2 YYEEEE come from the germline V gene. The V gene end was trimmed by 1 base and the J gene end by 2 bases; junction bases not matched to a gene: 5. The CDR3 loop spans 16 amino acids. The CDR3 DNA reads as TGTGCCAGCAGCTTGCTGGCTAGCGGGGGACAAGAGACCCAGTACTTC. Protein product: CASSLLASGGQETQYF.

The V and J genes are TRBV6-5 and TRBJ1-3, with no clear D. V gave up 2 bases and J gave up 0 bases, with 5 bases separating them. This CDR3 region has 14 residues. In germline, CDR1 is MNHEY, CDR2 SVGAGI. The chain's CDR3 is CASSYKSSGNTIYF. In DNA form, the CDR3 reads TGTGCCAGCAGTTACAAGAGCTCTGGAAACACCATATATTTT.

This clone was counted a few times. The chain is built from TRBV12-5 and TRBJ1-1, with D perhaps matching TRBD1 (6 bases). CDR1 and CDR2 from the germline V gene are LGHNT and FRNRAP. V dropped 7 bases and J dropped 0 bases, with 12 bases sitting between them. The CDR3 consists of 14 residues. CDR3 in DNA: TGTGCTAGTGACGACAGGAATATGAACACTGAAGCTTTCTTT. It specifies CASDDRNMNTEAFF.

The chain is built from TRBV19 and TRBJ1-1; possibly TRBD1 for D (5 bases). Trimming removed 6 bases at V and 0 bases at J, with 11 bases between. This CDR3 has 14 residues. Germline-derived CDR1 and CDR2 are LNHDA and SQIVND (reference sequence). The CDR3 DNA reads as TGTGCCAGTAGCCCGACAGTCATGAACACTGAAGCTTTCTTT. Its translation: CASSPTVMNTEAFF.

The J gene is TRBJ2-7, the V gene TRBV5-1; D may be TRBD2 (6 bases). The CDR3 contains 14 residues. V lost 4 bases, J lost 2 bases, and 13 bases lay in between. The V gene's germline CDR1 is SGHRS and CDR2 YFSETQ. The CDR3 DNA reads TGCGCCAGCAGCCCACGGGGACTGACCTACGAGCAGTACTTC. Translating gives CASSPRGLTYEQYF.

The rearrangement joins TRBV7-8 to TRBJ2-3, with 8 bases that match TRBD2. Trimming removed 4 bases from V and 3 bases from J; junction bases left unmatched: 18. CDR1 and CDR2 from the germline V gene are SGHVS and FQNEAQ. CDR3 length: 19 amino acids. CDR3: CASSSTARSSGGTTDTQYF. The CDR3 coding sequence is TGTGCCAGCAGCTCTACCGCCCGTTCGAGCGGGGGAACTACAGATACGCAGTATTTT.

Here the CDR3 reads CASSIGGGGTYEQYF. The CDR3 bases are TGTGCCAGTAGTATAGGCGGCGGGGGCACCTACGAGCAGTACTTC. V usage is TRBV19 and J usage is TRBJ2-7, with D possibly matching TRBD2 (7 bases). This CDR3 spans 15 amino acids. Germline CDR1 is LNHDA and CDR2 is SQIVND (reference sequence). Trimming took off 1 base at V and 2 bases at J, with 12 bases between the two ends.

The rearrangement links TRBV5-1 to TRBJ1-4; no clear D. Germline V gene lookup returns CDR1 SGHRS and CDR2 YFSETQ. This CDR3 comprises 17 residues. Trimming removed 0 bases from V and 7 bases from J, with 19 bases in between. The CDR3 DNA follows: TGCGCCAGCAGCTTGGATCCCCGCGGGTCAAGGAGTGAAAAACTGTTTTTT. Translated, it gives CASSLDPRGSRSEKLFF.

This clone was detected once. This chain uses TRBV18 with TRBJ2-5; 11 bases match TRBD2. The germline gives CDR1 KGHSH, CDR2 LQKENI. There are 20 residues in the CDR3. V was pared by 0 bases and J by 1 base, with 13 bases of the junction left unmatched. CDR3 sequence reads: CASSPPGLAGGPKSQETQYF. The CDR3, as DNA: TGTGCCAGCTCACCACCGGGGCTAGCGGGGGGACCAAAGAGCCAAGAGACCCAGTACTTC. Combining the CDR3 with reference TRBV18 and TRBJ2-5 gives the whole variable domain NAGVMQNPRHLVRRRGQEARLRCSPMKGHSHVYWYRQLPEEGLKFMVYLQKENIIDESGMPKERFSAEFPKEGPSILRIQQVVRGDSAAYFCASSPPGLAGGPKSQETQYFGPGTRLLVL.

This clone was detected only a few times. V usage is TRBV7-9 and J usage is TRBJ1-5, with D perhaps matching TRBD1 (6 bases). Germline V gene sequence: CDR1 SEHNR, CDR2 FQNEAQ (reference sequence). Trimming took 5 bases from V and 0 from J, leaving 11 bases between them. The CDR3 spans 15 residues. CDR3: CASSKGQNSNQPQHF. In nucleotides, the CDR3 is TGTGCCAGCAGCAAAGGACAGAATAGCAATCAGCCCCAGCATTTT.

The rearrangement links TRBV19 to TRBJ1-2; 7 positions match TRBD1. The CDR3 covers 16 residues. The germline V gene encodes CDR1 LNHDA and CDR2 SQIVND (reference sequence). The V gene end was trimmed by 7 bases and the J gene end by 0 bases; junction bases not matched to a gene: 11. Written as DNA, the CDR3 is TGTGCCAGTACCATTAGGGCCGACAGGGCTAACTATGGCTACACCTTC. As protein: CASTIRADRANYGYTF. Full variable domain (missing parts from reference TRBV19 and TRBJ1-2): DGGITQSPKYLFRKEGQNVTLSCEQNLNHDAMYWYRQDPGQGLRLIYYSQIVNDFQKGDIAEGYSVSREKKESFPLTVTSAQKNPTAFYLCASTIRADRANYGYTFGSGTRLTVV.

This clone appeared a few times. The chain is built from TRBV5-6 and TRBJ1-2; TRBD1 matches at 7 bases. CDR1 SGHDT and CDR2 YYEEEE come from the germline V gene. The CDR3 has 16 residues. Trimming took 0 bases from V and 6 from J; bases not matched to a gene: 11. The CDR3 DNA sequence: TGTGCCAGCAGCTTGGGACAGGGATTCAATCGGGATGGCTACACCTTC. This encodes CASSLGQGFNRDGYTF.

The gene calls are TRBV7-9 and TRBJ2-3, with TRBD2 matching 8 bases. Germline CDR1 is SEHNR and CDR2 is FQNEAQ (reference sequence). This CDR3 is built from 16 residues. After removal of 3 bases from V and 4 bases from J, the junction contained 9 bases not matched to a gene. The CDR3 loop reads CASSFPRGGAADTQYF. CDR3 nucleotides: TGTGCCAGCAGCTTCCCCCGGGGGGGGGCCGCAGATACGCAGTATTTT.

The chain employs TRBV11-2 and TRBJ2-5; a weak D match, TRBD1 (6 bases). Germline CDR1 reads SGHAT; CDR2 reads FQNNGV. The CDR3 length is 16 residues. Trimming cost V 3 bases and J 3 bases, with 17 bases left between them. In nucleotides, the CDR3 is TGTGCCAGCAGCTTTACATACAGGGAGTGGAAAGAGACCCAGTACTTC. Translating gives CASSFTYREWKETQYF.

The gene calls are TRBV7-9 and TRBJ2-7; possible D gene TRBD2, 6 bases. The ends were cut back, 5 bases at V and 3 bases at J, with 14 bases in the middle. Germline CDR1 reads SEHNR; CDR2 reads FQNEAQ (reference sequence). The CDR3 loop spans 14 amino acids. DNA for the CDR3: TGTGCCAGCAGCCACCCCATCGGGGGCTACGAGCAGTACTTC. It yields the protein CASSHPIGGYEQYF. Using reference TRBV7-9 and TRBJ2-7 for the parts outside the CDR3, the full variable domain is DTGVSQNPRHKITKRGQNVTFRCDPISEHNRLYWYRQTLGQGPEFLTYFQNEAQLEKSRLLSDRFSAERPKGSFSTLEIQRTEQGDSAMYLCASSHPIGGYEQYFGPGTRLTVT.

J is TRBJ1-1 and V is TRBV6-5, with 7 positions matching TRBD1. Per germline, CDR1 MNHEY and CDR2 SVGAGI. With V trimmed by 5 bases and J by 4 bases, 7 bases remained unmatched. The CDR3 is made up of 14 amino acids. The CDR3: CASSAGGSVTEAFF. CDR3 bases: TGTGCCAGCAGTGCAGGGGGATCAGTCACTGAAGCTTTCTTT.

CDR3 sequence (DNA): TGTGCCAGCAGCCAGCTAAGCGGGGAGTTCCAGTACTTC. Protein sequence: CASSQLSGEFQYF. The chain joins TRBV14 to TRBJ2-5; 7 bases map to TRBD2. After removal of 3 bases from V and 10 bases from J, the junction contained 8 bases not matched to a gene. This CDR3 comprises 13 residues. Germline lookup yields CDR1 SGHDN and CDR2 FVKESK.

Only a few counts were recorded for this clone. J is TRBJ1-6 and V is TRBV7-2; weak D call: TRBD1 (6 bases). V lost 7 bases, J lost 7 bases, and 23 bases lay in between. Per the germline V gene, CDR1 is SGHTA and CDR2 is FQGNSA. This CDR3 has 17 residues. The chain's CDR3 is CASTNNRVAVGNSPLHF. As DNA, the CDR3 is TGTGCCAGCACCAACAACAGGGTTGCGGTGGGGAATTCACCCCTCCACTTT.